This T cell receptor (beta chain) is drawn from a study of blood T cell repertoires in COVID-19. Study-level information: Sites across the United States, Italy and Spain contributed samples from acute and convalescent COVID-19. T cells, B-cell-depleted T cells, or PBMCs provided the cDNA or gDNA that served as material.

Germline assignment: CDR1 DFQATT and CDR2 SNEGSKA (reference sequence). Trimming at V came to 3 bases and at J to 9 bases, leaving 6 bases not matched to a gene. CDR3 length: 13 residues. In the original workflow: Amplification of reference gene primers provided the estimated nucleated cell counts. Assay: immunoSEQ multiplex PCR; the TCRdb copy retains only in-frame clones and omits some. For V, J and clone size, that table is used; D and trimming come from the DNA. The table includes 150,000 to 160,000 clones, approximately 90% detected once. This receptor was identified in a woman aged 35 to 49 with acute or convalescent COVID-19. Sequences were obtained from peripheral blood. This chain links TRBV20-1 with TRBJ2-1; 9 nucleotides agree with TRBD2. The CDR3 DNA follows: TGCAGTGCTAGTGCGGGAGGGCCCGGTGAGCAGTTCTTC. Amino acid sequence: CSASAGGPGEQFF.